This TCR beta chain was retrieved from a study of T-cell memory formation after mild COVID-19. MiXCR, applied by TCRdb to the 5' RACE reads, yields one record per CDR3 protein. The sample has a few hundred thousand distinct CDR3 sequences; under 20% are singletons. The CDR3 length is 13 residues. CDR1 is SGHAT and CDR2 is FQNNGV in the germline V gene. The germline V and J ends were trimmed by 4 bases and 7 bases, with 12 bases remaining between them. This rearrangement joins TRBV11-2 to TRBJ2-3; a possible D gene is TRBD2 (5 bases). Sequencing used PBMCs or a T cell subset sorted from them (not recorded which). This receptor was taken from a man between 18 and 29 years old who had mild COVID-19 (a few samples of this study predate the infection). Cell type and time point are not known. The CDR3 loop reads CASSSTDWNTQYF. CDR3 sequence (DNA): TGTGCCAGCAGCTCTACGGACTGGAATACGCAGTATTTT.